What follows are 17 T cell receptor beta chains derived from one specimen sequenced in a study of T cells in Graves' hyperthyroidism and ophthalmopathy. Amplified TCR beta CDR3 regions came from RNA transcripts. Initially, a first-round RT-PCR of the TCR CDR3 employed the HTBI primer set. TCRdb analysed the multiplex PCR reads with MiXCR anew, one entry per CDR3 protein. The sample carries approximately 510,000 distinct CDR3 sequences, 40% to 50% recorded once. The specimen sequenced was peripheral blood or thyroid tissue (not recorded which). The receptor source for this set is an adult woman with Graves' disease, either hyperthyroidism or ophthalmopathy (not recorded which).

This clonotype has a handful of counts. The rearrangement joins TRBV7-9 to TRBJ1-6, with 9 bases matching TRBD1. This CDR3 has 14 amino acids. The V gene's germline CDR1 is SEHNR and CDR2 FQNEAQ (reference sequence). V shed 7 bases and J 10 bases; nucleotides not matched to a gene: 8. The CDR3 DNA reads as TGTGCCAGCAAAAGACAGGGGGAGAAATCACCCCTCCACTTT. It is translated as CASKRQGEKSPLHF.

This clonotype has a count of ten or more. The V gene is TRBV4-1, the J gene TRBJ1-1; D gene uncertain. The CDR3 spans 14 residues. V lost 0 bases and J lost 1, with 6 bases in between. The V gene's germline CDR1 is MGHRA and CDR2 YSYEKL. The CDR3 sequence is CASSQDYPNTEAFF. The DNA of the CDR3 is TGCGCCAGCAGCCAAGATTATCCGAACACTGAAGCTTTCTTT.

This clonotype has ten or more counts. The V call is TRBV29-1, the J call TRBJ2-2; 8 bases map to TRBD1. Germline trimming cut 4 bases from V and 7 bases from J; bases unmatched to any gene: 5. CDR3 length: 13 amino acids. Germline V gives CDR1 SQVTM, CDR2 ANQGSEA. In nucleotides, the CDR3 is TGCAGCGTTGTCCCAGGGGGCTACGGGGAGCTGTTTTTT. Its protein product is CSVVPGGYGELFF.

This clonotype has only one observation. The missing conserved phenylalanine or tryptophan at the end of this CDR3 makes a read error likely. It is unclear where the CDR3 begins or ends on the DNA, so no DNA is shown, and the CDR3 is as TCRdb lists it. CDR3 sequence: CASSMQGRVY. J is TRBJ1-1 and V is TRBV19; no check of the table's D call, TRBD1, against the DNA was made. The CDR3 spans 10 residues, counting both ends. Germline V lookup: CDR1 LNHDA, CDR2 SQIVND (reference sequence).

The J gene is TRBJ2-3, the V gene TRBV7-8; 11 positions agree with TRBD1. Looked up from germline, CDR1 is SGHVS and CDR2 is FQNEAQ. Trimming removed 5 bases from V and 2 bases from J; junction bases left unmatched: 3. The CDR3 runs 15 residues. CDR3 residues: CASSGQGASTDTQYF. The CDR3 bases are TGTGCCAGCAGCGGACAGGGGGCTTCCACAGATACGCAGTATTTT.

V is TRBV11-1 and J is TRBJ1-6; D not resolved. V was pared by 5 bases and J by 7 bases, with 18 bases between. This CDR3 contains 16 residues. Germline assignment: CDR1 SGHAT and CDR2 FQDESV (reference sequence). In DNA form, the CDR3 reads TGTGCCAGCAGCACAACTGACTGGGGTATCAATTCACCCCTCCACTTT. Translating gives CASSTTDWGINSPLHF.

This chain connects TRBV15 to TRBJ1-1, with TRBD1 matching 10 bases. This CDR3 spans 16 amino acids. CDR1 and CDR2 from the germline V gene are LNHNV and YYDKDF (reference sequence). Trimming at V came to 0 bases and at J to 5 bases, leaving 6 bases not matched to a gene. The CDR3 sequence is CATSRDGGQGWTEAFF. The DNA for the CDR3 is TGTGCCACCAGCAGAGATGGGGGACAGGGGTGGACTGAAGCTTTCTTT.

The rearrangement uses TRBV2 and TRBJ2-2; 8 bases map to TRBD2. Unmatched junction bases numbered 10, after V lost 8 bases and J lost 5 bases. The CDR3 sequence is 15 residues long. Germline V CDR1 and CDR2: SNHLY, FYNNEI. The CDR3 DNA reads as TGTGCCAGCCGGGTAGCGGGGATGATAACCGGGGAGCTGTTTTTT. Translation gives CASRVAGMITGELFF.

As DNA, the CDR3 is TGTGCCAGCAACCTCGGGGGGCGCGTTAACTATGGCTACACCTTC. Translation: CASNLGGRVNYGYTF. This rearrangement joins TRBV28 to TRBJ1-2; D possibly corresponds to TRBD1 (6 bases). The CDR3 has 15 amino acids. Germline V CDR1 and CDR2: MDHEN, SYDVKM. V was pared by 7 bases and J by 1 base, with 16 bases between.

This clonotype was recorded many times. This may stem from a read error, because a much larger clone lies one nucleotide away. This rearrangement joins TRBV6-6 to TRBJ1-2, with no clear D. The V gene's germline CDR1 is MNHNY and CDR2 SVGAGI (reference sequence). This CDR3 is built from 14 residues. Trimming pared 7 bases from V and 4 bases from J, leaving 16 bases between. The CDR3 spells CASNPTEGLYGYTF. CDR3 bases: TGTGCCAGCAACCCCACAGAGGGCCTCTATGGCTACACCTTC.

The genes are TRBV6-2 or TRBV6-3 and TRBJ2-2; D call uncertain. Germline V gene lookup returns CDR1 MNHEY and CDR2 SVGEGT. There are 13 residues in the CDR3. The V end was cut by 6 bases, the J end by 2 bases, with 7 bases between. CDR3 amino acids: CASRRLNTGELFF. CDR3 DNA sequence: TGTGCCAGCAGACGACTTAACACCGGGGAGCTGTTTTTT.

In this sample, this clonotype turned up a few times. This rearrangement joins TRBV25-1 to TRBJ1-2; 8 bases line up with TRBD1. Germline loops: CDR1 MGHDK, CDR2 SYGVNS. The V segment lost 8 bases and the J segment 6 bases; nucleotides outside the gene matches: 8. This CDR3 has 13 residues. The CDR3 DNA reads as TGTGCCAGCTTTACCCAGGGGGCTCATGGCTACACCTTC. Its protein is CASFTQGAHGYTF.

At least ten counts were recorded for this clonotype. J is TRBJ2-5 and V is TRBV7-9; D ambiguous. CDR3 size: 15 residues. Germline V gene sequence: CDR1 SEHNR, CDR2 FQNEAQ (reference sequence). V lost 4 bases and J lost 6, with 18 bases in between. CDR3 in amino acids: CASSSDRPIGQTQYF. The CDR3 coding sequence is TGTGCCAGCAGCTCGGATCGACCAATCGGACAGACCCAGTACTTC.

This clonotype was detected many times. The chain is built from TRBV11-2 and TRBJ2-7; possibly TRBD1 for D (5 bases). Germline V lookup: CDR1 SGHAT, CDR2 FQNNGV. The ends were cut back, 5 bases at V and 3 bases at J, with 11 bases in the middle. The CDR3 runs to 13 residues. The CDR3 loop reads CASSREQDYEQYF. Here the CDR3 DNA reads TGTGCCAGCAGCCGAGAACAGGACTACGAGCAGTACTTC.

In this sample, this clonotype turned up many times. The V and J genes are TRBV20-1 and TRBJ2-7; 8 positions agree with TRBD2. The CDR3 runs 15 residues. Germline CDR1 reads DFQATT; CDR2 reads SNEGSKA (reference sequence). Germline trimming cut 0 bases from V and 2 bases from J; bases unmatched to any gene: 6. The CDR3 nucleotides read TGCAGTGCTAGAGATTCTGGACTAGCCCCCTACGAGCAGTACTTC. This encodes CSARDSGLAPYEQYF.

V gene TRBV29-1 combines with J gene TRBJ2-5, with 13 positions matching TRBD2. Trimming at V came to 1 base and at J to 6 bases, leaving 2 bases not matched to a gene. This CDR3 has 14 amino acids. Germline values: CDR1 SQVTM, CDR2 ANQGSEA. For the CDR3, the DNA is TGCAGCGTTGAAGCGGGACTAGCGGGACAGACCCAGTACTTC. It codes for CSVEAGLAGQTQYF.

This clonotype was seen a handful of times. The missing conserved phenylalanine or tryptophan at the end of this CDR3 makes a read error likely. V usage is TRBV20-1 and J usage is TRBJ2-7; D is undetermined. This CDR3 has 13 amino acids. V gave up 4 bases and J gave up 2 bases, with 12 bases separating them. CDR1 and CDR2 (germline): DFQATT, SNEGSKA (reference sequence). CDR3 DNA: TGCAGTGCTAATTTTGGCGGTCCCTACGAGCAGTACCTC. Its translation is CSANFGGPYEQYL.